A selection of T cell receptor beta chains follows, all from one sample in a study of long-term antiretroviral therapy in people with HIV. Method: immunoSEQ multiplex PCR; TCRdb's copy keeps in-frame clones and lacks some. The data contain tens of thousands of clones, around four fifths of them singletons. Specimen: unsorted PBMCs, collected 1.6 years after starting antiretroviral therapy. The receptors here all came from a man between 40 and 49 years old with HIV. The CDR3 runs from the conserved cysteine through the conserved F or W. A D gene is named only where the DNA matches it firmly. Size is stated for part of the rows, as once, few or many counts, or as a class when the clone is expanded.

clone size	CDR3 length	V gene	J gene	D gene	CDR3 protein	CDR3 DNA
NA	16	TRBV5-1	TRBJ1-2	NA	CASSLAPGETVGGYTF	TGCGCCAGCAGCTTGGCCCCGGGGGAAACGGTCGGGGGCTACACCTTC
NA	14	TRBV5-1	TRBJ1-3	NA	CASSSDLGRNTIYF	TGCGCCAGCAGCTCTGACTTAGGTAGAAACACCATATATTTT
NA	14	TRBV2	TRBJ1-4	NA	CASSGREEEEKLFF	TGTGCCAGCAGTGGCAGGGAAGAAGAGGAAAAACTGTTTTTT
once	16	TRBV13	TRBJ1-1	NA	CASSLEQGRGNTEAFF	TGTGCCAGCAGCTTAGAGCAGGGACGAGGGAACACTGAAGCTTTCTTT
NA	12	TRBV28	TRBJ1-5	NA	CASSFPYQPQHF	TGTGCCAGCAGTTTTCCCTATCAGCCCCAGCATTTT
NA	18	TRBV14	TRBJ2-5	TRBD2	CASSRQGLAGGPEETQYF	TGTGCCAGCAGCCGCCAGGGACTAGCGGGAGGGCCTGAGGAGACCCAGTACTTC
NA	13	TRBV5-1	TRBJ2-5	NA	CASSFRHQETQYF	TGCGCCAGCAGCTTCCGACACCAAGAGACCCAGTACTTC
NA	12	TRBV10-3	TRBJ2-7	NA	CAIGAPHYEQYF	TGTGCCATCGGGGCCCCCCACTACGAGCAGTACTTC
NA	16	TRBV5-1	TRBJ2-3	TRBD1	CASSLEEDRGWDTQYF	TGCGCCAGCAGCTTGGAGGAGGACAGGGGATGGGATACGCAGTATTTT
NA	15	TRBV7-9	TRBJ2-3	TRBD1	CASSLFDRGTDTQYF	TGTGCCAGCAGCTTATTCGACAGGGGTACAGATACGCAGTATTTT
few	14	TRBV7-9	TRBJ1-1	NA	CASSFEGVGTEAFF	TGTGCCAGCAGCTTTGAGGGGGTCGGGACTGAAGCTTTCTTT
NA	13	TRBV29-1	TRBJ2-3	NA	CSVEDLGPDTQYF	TGCAGCGTTGAAGACTTGGGGCCAGATACGCAGTATTTT
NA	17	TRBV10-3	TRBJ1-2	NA	CAIAFIGGRRNNYGYTF	TGTGCCATCGCCTTCATAGGCGGCCGACGTAATAACTATGGCTACACCTTC
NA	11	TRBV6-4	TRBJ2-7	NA	CASTPIYEQYF	TGTGCCAGCACGCCGATCTACGAGCAGTACTTC
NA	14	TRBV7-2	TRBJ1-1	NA	CASSFTDQGTEAFF	TGTGCCAGCAGCTTTACCGATCAGGGTACTGAAGCTTTCTTT
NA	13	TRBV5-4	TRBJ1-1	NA	CASSQDRNTEAFF	TGTGCCAGCAGCCAGGACAGGAACACTGAAGCTTTCTTT
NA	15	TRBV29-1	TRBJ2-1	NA	CSVETGENSYNEQFF	TGCAGCGTTGAGACAGGTGAGAACTCCTACAATGAGCAGTTCTTC
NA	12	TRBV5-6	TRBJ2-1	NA	CASSEGDLEQFF	TGTGCCAGCAGCGAAGGAGACCTAGAGCAGTTCTTC
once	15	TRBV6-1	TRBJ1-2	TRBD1	CASSERIGQASGYTF	TGTGCCAGCAGTGAAAGGATTGGACAGGCAAGCGGCTACACCTTC
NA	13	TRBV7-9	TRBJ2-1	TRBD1	CASSVGQGNEQFF	TGTGCCAGCAGCGTCGGACAGGGCAATGAGCAGTTCTTC
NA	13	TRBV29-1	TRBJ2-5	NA	CSVEGQGSETQYF	TGCAGCGTTGAGGGGCAGGGCTCGGAGACCCAGTACTTC
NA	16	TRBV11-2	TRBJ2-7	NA	CASSPPGTAGGVGQYF	TGTGCCAGCAGCCCGCCGGGGACTGCCGGCGGCGTCGGGCAGTACTTC
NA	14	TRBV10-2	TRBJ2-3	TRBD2	CASLSGGNTDTQYF	TGCGCCAGTCTTAGCGGGGGGAACACAGATACGCAGTATTTT
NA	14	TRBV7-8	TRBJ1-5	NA	CASSLTGSNQPQHF	TGTGCCAGCAGCTTAACAGGGAGCAATCAGCCCCAGCATTTT
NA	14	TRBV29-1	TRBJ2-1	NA	CSVRDRGSYNEQFF	TGCAGCGTTCGAGACAGAGGCTCCTACAATGAGCAGTTCTTC
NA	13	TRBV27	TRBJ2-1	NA	CASSLFVQNEQFF	TGTGCCAGCAGTTTATTTGTTCAGAATGAGCAGTTCTTC
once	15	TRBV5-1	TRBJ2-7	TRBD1	CASRLERGPNYEQYF	TGCGCCAGCAGACTAGAAAGGGGGCCAAATTACGAGCAGTACTTC
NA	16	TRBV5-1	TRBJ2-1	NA	CASSLGGGPTYNEQFF	TGCGCCAGCAGCTTGGGAGGGGGACCTACCTACAATGAGCAGTTCTTC